Here is one TCR beta chain with its context. Its antigen is undetermined. The data were produced by immunoSEQ multiplex PCR, yet TCRdb's version contains in-frame clones alone and is incomplete. The table has about 43,000 clones, around nine tenths seen once. This sample is part of a study of T cells in localized non-small cell lung cancer. Germline V gene data show CDR1 as SGHNT and CDR2 as YENEEA. This CDR3 contains 15 residues. Trimming took off 5 bases at V and 5 bases at J, with 19 bases between the two ends. Study conclusions and caveats: Owing to sequencing of a solitary tumor region, heterogeneity cannot be discounted. Elevated blood T cell density was associated with longer overall survival. Adjacent lung exhibited a median of around 60 among the 100 most abundant tumor clones.

The chain uses TRBV11-3 and TRBJ2-7; perhaps D is TRBD1 or TRBD2 (5 bases each). This clonotype originated in a woman aged 35-75 years with stage II lung adenocarcinoma. The material sequenced was PBMCs, taken before any cancer treatment. This CDR3 reads CASSTEGKEGDEQYF. CDR3 bases: TGTGCCAGCAGCACCGAGGGCAAAGAAGGGGACGAGCAGTACTTC.